The 30 T cell receptor beta chains listed next were all sequenced from one sample in a study of PD-1 blockade in classical Hodgkin lymphoma. As for time point: newly diagnosed, previously untreated cHL patient sample. Profiling relied on immunoSEQ multiplex PCR, and the TCRdb table lists in-frame clones only, not all of them. This repertoire shows about 46,000 clones, roughly 93% found once; its top ten account for around 5%. The specimen sequenced was peripheral blood mononuclear cells (PBMCs). Receptors originate from a human donor with classical Hodgkin lymphoma.

V gene TRBV19 combines with J gene TRBJ1-2, with a tentative D call TRBD1 (5 bases). Per germline, CDR1 LNHDA and CDR2 SQIVND (reference sequence). The CDR3 totals 13 residues. Trimming removed 3 bases at V and 1 base at J, with 6 bases between. This CDR3 is CASSIGGNYGYTF. The CDR3, as DNA: TGTGCCAGTAGTATCGGGGGTAACTATGGCTACACCTTC.

This clone occurred once. CDR3 region: CASSIGIYNEQFF. CDR3 coding DNA: TGTGCCAGTAGTATAGGAATCTACAATGAGCAGTTCTTC. The rearrangement joins TRBV19 to TRBJ2-1; D not certain. Trimming removed 1 base at V and 3 bases at J, with 4 bases between. This CDR3 has 13 residues. Germline V gene sequence: CDR1 LNHDA, CDR2 SQIVND (reference sequence).

The rearrangement links TRBV7-9 to TRBJ1-5; D call uncertain. The CDR3 spans 16 residues. Trimming left V 2 bases short and J 1 base short, with 12 bases between. Looked up from germline, CDR1 is SEHNR and CDR2 is FQNEAQ (reference sequence). The CDR3 sequence is CASSLFPVDSNQPQHF. Here the CDR3 DNA reads TGTGCCAGCAGCTTATTTCCCGTGGACAGCAATCAGCCCCAGCATTTT.

The V and J genes are TRBV5-1 and TRBJ2-3; D may be TRBD1 or TRBD2 (6 bases each). CDR3 length: 13 residues. Trimming left V 0 bases short and J 5 bases short, with 7 bases between. The V gene's germline CDR1 is SGHRS and CDR2 YFSETQ. The chain's CDR3 is CASSLEGGDTQYF. The CDR3 nucleotides are TGCGCCAGCAGCTTGGAGGGGGGAGATACGCAGTATTTT.

The genes are TRBV4-1 and TRBJ2-2; TRBD1 aligns across 7 bases. J was trimmed by 1 base and V by 3 bases; bases with no gene match: 5. Germline CDR1 reads MGHRA; CDR2 reads YSYEKL. This CDR3 contains 16 residues. The CDR3, as DNA: TGCGCCAGCAGCCACATGACAGGGAGGAACACCGGGGAGCTGTTTTTT. Translated: CASSHMTGRNTGELFF.

The chain couples TRBV2 to TRBJ1-2; D remains unclear. The V gene's germline CDR1 is SNHLY and CDR2 FYNNEI. V lost 7 bases, J lost 2 bases, and 17 bases lay in between. The CDR3 runs to 15 residues. CDR3 in DNA: TGTGCCAGCACGACGGACCCTAAATGGAACTATGGCTACACCTTC. Translation gives CASTTDPKWNYGYTF.

The CDR3 loop reads CASSVDPEAYEQYF. The CDR3, as DNA: TGTGCCAGCAGCGTAGATCCGGAGGCCTACGAGCAGTACTTC. This chain joins TRBV9 and TRBJ2-7; D is possibly TRBD2 (5 bases). CDR1 is SGDLS, CDR2 YYNGEE, per germline. This CDR3 spans 14 amino acids. The V gene lost 0 bases and the J gene lost 2 bases, with 9 bases spanning the gap.

In DNA form, the CDR3 reads TGTGCCAGCAGCGTAGTCGCTAGCGGGGGGGATGAGCAGTTCTTC. Its translation is CASSVVASGGDEQFF. J is TRBJ2-1 and V is TRBV9; 12 positions match TRBD2. Germline V gene sequence: CDR1 SGDLS, CDR2 YYNGEE. V shed 0 bases and J 8 bases; nucleotides not matched to a gene: 3. The CDR3 extends over 15 amino acids.

The V call is TRBV6-5, the J call TRBJ1-1; D uncertain. The V and J ends lost 0 bases and 11 bases respectively, with 13 bases between them. Germline lookup yields CDR1 MNHEY and CDR2 SVGAGI. The CDR3 length is 13 residues. For the CDR3, the DNA is TGTGCCAGCAGTTACTCGATGGGATGGTTGGCTTTCTTT. It encodes CASSYSMGWLAFF.

This clone was observed a single time. The chain has TRBV6-5 and TRBJ1-2; possibly TRBD1 for D (5 bases). Germline CDR1 is MNHEY and CDR2 is SVGAGI. The CDR3 spans 14 residues. V lost 0 bases and J lost 5, with 10 bases in between. The CDR3 protein is CASSYSAKGYGYTF. CDR3 nucleotide sequence: TGTGCCAGCAGTTACTCAGCGAAGGGGTATGGCTACACCTTC.

V gene TRBV6-1 combines with J gene TRBJ1-1; 9 bases align to TRBD1. The V segment lost 5 bases and the J segment 4 bases; nucleotides outside the gene matches: 5. Germline CDR1 MNHNS, CDR2 SASEGT. The CDR3 contains 14 residues. CDR3 in amino acids: CASSSTGGTTEAFF. The CDR3 coding sequence is TGTGCCAGCAGTTCGACAGGGGGAACCACTGAAGCTTTCTTT.

The chain has TRBV27 and TRBJ2-3; D gene ambiguous. V was cut by 2 bases and J by 0 bases, with 6 bases left in between. This CDR3 spans 14 amino acids. Germline CDR1 MNHEY, CDR2 SMNVEV (reference sequence). The CDR3 DNA follows: TGTGCCAGCAGTTTACTATCTAGCACAGATACGCAGTATTTT. It yields the protein CASSLLSSTDTQYF.

The rearrangement joins TRBV6-4 to TRBJ1-6, with D perhaps TRBD1 (5 bases). This CDR3 is built from 14 residues. V lost 4 bases and J lost 7, with 11 bases in between. Per the germline V gene, CDR1 is MRHNA and CDR2 is SNTAGT. The CDR3 spells CASSVSPGNSPLHF. CDR3 bases: TGTGCCAGCAGTGTCAGCCCAGGGAATTCACCCCTCCACTTT.

The genes are TRBV7-3 and TRBJ2-1, with 11 bases aligning to TRBD2. There are 14 residues in the CDR3. After removal of 6 bases from V and 9 bases from J, the junction contained 7 bases not matched to a gene. Germline V gene lookup returns CDR1 SGHTA and CDR2 FQGTGA. CDR3 sequence: CASRRSGRAGEQFF. The CDR3 bases are TGTGCCAGCAGACGTAGCGGGAGGGCGGGTGAGCAGTTCTTC.

The V call is TRBV13, the J call TRBJ1-1; TRBD1 might be the D (6 bases). Germline CDR1 PRHDT, CDR2 FYEKMQ (reference sequence). Trimming took off 5 bases at V and 4 bases at J, with 17 bases between the two ends. The CDR3 covers 15 residues. The CDR3 DNA reads TGTGCCAGCAGCCAGGGGCGGGGGGTAAGCACTGAAGCTTTCTTT. Amino acid sequence: CASSQGRGVSTEAFF.

The chain uses TRBV14 and TRBJ2-1; TRBD2 agrees at 7 bases. The CDR3 extends over 17 amino acids. CDR1 is SGHDN, CDR2 FVKESK, per germline. The V and J ends lost 0 bases and 0 bases, in that order; junction bases with no gene match: 5. This CDR3 reads CASSQDGGLFSYNEQFF. CDR3 DNA sequence: TGTGCCAGCAGCCAAGATGGGGGACTATTCTCCTACAATGAGCAGTTCTTC.

The V and J genes are TRBV15 and TRBJ2-7; D may be TRBD2 (6 bases). Per the germline V gene, CDR1 is LNHNV and CDR2 is YYDKDF (reference sequence). The V end lost 1 base, the J end lost 2 bases, and 18 bases lay between the germline ends. The CDR3 loop spans 17 amino acids. In nucleotides, the CDR3 is TGTGCCACCAGCAGAGGCGCGGGGCGAGGGATGCCCTACGAGCAGTACTTC. This encodes CATSRGAGRGMPYEQYF.

The CDR3, as DNA: TGCGCCAGCAGCTTGACGGGAGTGGGGCCCTACGAGCAGTACTTC. Its translation is CASSLTGVGPYEQYF. This chain links TRBV5-1 with TRBJ2-7; D is perhaps TRBD2 (6 bases). The CDR3 loop spans 15 amino acids. Germline V CDR1 and CDR2: SGHRS, YFSETQ. Trimming left V 1 base short and J 2 bases short, with 13 bases between.

The rearrangement uses TRBV28 and TRBJ1-1; the D gene is possibly TRBD1 (5 bases). This CDR3 is built from 15 residues. Germline CDR1 MDHEN, CDR2 SYDVKM. The V gene lost 1 base and the J gene lost 2 bases, with 11 bases spanning the gap. DNA of the CDR3: TGTGCCAGCAGTTTATTGGGGGGGACTAACACTGAAGCTTTCTTT. Encoded protein: CASSLLGGTNTEAFF.

This chain connects TRBV6-5 to TRBJ1-3, with 7 bases aligning to TRBD1. The V gene's germline CDR1 is MNHEY and CDR2 SVGAGI. The CDR3 is 14 amino acids. J was trimmed by 2 bases and V by 7 bases; bases with no gene match: 5. The DNA for the CDR3 is TGTGCCAGCAAACAGGGGCCTACTGGAAACACCATATATTTT. It encodes CASKQGPTGNTIYF.

V is TRBV6-1 and J is TRBJ2-7, with 8 bases matching TRBD2. CDR1 MNHNS and CDR2 SASEGT come from the germline V gene. V lost 1 base, J lost 1 base, and 6 bases stayed unmatched. This CDR3 contains 16 residues. DNA of the CDR3: TGTGCCAGCAGTGAAGAAACTAGCGGTCTTTCCTACGAGCAGTACTTC. It yields the protein CASSEETSGLSYEQYF.

V usage is TRBV5-1 and J usage is TRBJ1-3; D gene uncertain. V shed 2 bases and J shed 1 base, with 13 bases lying between them. The CDR3 is 16 amino acids. Germline V gene data show CDR1 as SGHRS and CDR2 as YFSETQ. The CDR3 is CASSLGGRLSGNTIYF. The CDR3 DNA reads TGCGCCAGCAGCTTAGGTGGCAGACTATCTGGAAACACCATATATTTT.

The chain joins TRBV27 to TRBJ2-7, with D hard to call. The CDR3 runs to 15 residues. Trimming stripped 2 bases from V and 2 bases from J, with 13 bases between. Germline CDR1 reads MNHEY; CDR2 reads SMNVEV (reference sequence). This CDR3 reads CASSLPDRRPYEQYF. The CDR3 DNA reads as TGTGCCAGCAGTTTACCAGATAGGCGACCCTACGAGCAGTACTTC.

This chain uses TRBV11-2 with TRBJ2-2; D is undetermined. Trimming took 5 bases from V and 6 from J, leaving 7 bases between them. This CDR3 is 12 amino acids long. From germline, CDR1 is SGHAT and CDR2 FQNNGV. The chain's CDR3 is CASSGPAGELFF. In DNA, the CDR3 is TGTGCCAGCAGCGGGCCCGCCGGGGAGCTGTTTTTT.

The rearrangement links TRBV11-3 to TRBJ2-3, with TRBD2 matching over 11 bases. Germline V gene sequence: CDR1 SGHNT, CDR2 YENEEA. V trimming: 5 bases; J trimming: 0 bases; junction bases outside the gene matches: 10. CDR3 length equals 18 residues. CDR3 DNA: TGTGCCAGCAGCCCACTTGTGACTAGCGGGGATAGCACAGATACGCAGTATTTT. Encoded protein: CASSPLVTSGDSTDTQYF.

The chain joins TRBV6-6 to TRBJ1-1; D gene ambiguous. CDR3 length: 14 residues. The V gene lost 5 bases and the J gene lost 3 bases, with 13 bases spanning the gap. The germline gives CDR1 MNHNY, CDR2 SVGAGI (reference sequence). CDR3 sequence (DNA): TGTGCCAGCAGTCACGGGGAGGGCGACACTGAAGCTTTCTTT. Its protein product is CASSHGEGDTEAFF.

The chain has TRBV5-1 and TRBJ2-5; D is uncertain. CDR1 is SGHRS, CDR2 YFSETQ, per germline. V shed 0 bases and J shed 4 bases, with 10 bases lying between them. The CDR3 length is 14 residues. The CDR3 region has the DNA TGCGCCAGCAGCTTGGAACCCGCTGTAGAGACCCAGTACTTC. This codes for CASSLEPAVETQYF.

This chain uses TRBV9 with TRBJ2-7; possible D gene TRBD1, 5 bases. In germline, CDR1 is SGDLS, CDR2 YYNGEE. The CDR3 length is 13 residues. The V end was cut by 5 bases, the J end by 4 bases, with 13 bases between. Written as DNA, the CDR3 is TGTGCCAGCAGTACGGGCAGGGCTTACGAGCAGTACTTC. This sequence encodes CASSTGRAYEQYF.

A few counts support this clone. V gene TRBV6-5 combines with J gene TRBJ2-7, with D possibly TRBD2 on 7 matching bases. The CDR3 covers 15 residues. Trimming removed 4 bases at V and 2 bases at J, with 15 bases between. The V gene's germline CDR1 is MNHEY and CDR2 SVGAGI. CDR3 sequence reads: CASSSVGGLTYEQYF. Here the CDR3 DNA reads TGTGCCAGCAGTTCCGTGGGGGGGCTCACCTACGAGCAGTACTTC.

The gene calls are TRBV30 and TRBJ1-5; D gene uncertain. The germline V and J ends were trimmed by 2 bases and 4 bases, with 6 bases remaining between them. The CDR3 extends over 12 amino acids. Germline V CDR1 and CDR2: GTSNPN, SVGIG (reference sequence). CDR3 nucleotide sequence: TGTGCCTGGAGTATCAGTAATCAGCCCCAGCATTTT. Its protein product is CAWSISNQPQHF. The variable domain in full, completed from reference TRBV30 and TRBJ1-5, reads SQTIHQWPATLVQPVGSPLSLECTVEGTSNPNLYWYRQAAGRGLQLLFYSVGIGQISSEVPQNLSASRPQDRQFILSSKKLLLSDSGFYLCAWSISNQPQHFGDGTRLSIL.